These T cell receptor beta chains were read from a single sample in a study of shared clonotypes between healthy human individuals. Libraries were prepared by immunoSEQ multiplex PCR; TCRdb keeps only in-frame clonotypes and omits some of them. The table lists roughly 530,000 clones, less than 96% of them singletons. Sample: naive CD4+ T cells sorted from blood. These receptors all come from a woman aged 30 to 39 in good health. CDR3s include the opening cysteine and the closing phenylalanine or tryptophan. D genes are given only for firm matches. Clone size, where shown, is once, few, many, or a class for clones that have expanded.

size: NA
V: TRBV6-5
J: TRBJ2-3
length: 13
D: NA
DNA: TGTGCCAGCAGTTACGCATACACAGATACGCAGTATTTT
CDR3: CASSYAYTDTQYF

size: NA
V: TRBV18
J: TRBJ2-3
length: 16
D: TRBD2
DNA: TGTGCCAGCTCACTCGGACTAGGCGGGAGAACAGATACGCAGTATTTT
CDR3: CASSLGLGGRTDTQYF

size: NA
V: TRBV5-1
J: TRBJ2-3
length: 14
D: NA
DNA: TGCGCCAGCCGCTCGGCAGGGAGCACAGATACGCAGTATTTT
CDR3: CASRSAGSTDTQYF

size: NA
V: TRBV6-4
J: TRBJ1-6
length: 16
D: TRBD1
DNA: TGTGCCAGCGGGCAGGGGGGCCGTCCTTATAATTCACCCCTCCACTTT
CDR3: CASGQGGRPYNSPLHF

size: NA
V: TRBV7-9
J: TRBJ2-7
length: 15
D: TRBD2
DNA: TGTGCCAGCAGCTTCACTAGCGGAATTACCTACGAGCAGTACTTC
CDR3: CASSFTSGITYEQYF

size: NA
V: TRBV2
J: TRBJ2-5
length: 16
D: TRBD2
DNA: TGTGCCAGCAGAGCTACTAGCGGGAGGGTTCTAGAGACCCAGTACTTC
CDR3: CASRATSGRVLETQYF

size: NA
V: TRBV6-5
J: TRBJ2-7
length: 15
D: TRBD2
DNA: TGTGCCAGCAGCCCGGGGGCTAGCGGGATATACGAGCAGTACTTC
CDR3: CASSPGASGIYEQYF

size: NA
V: TRBV7-9
J: TRBJ1-2
length: 14
D: TRBD1
DNA: TGTGCCAGCAGCCCCACAGGGGGGTGGCCTGGCTACACCTTC
CDR3: CASSPTGGWPGYTF

size: NA
V: TRBV6-5
J: TRBJ2-3
length: 14
D: NA
DNA: TGTGCCAGCAGCCGACAGGATTACACAGATACGCAGTATTTT
CDR3: CASSRQDYTDTQYF

size: once
V: TRBV10-1
J: TRBJ2-1
length: 12
D: TRBD2
DNA: TGCGCCAGCAGTGAGGGGGCGGGAGGGCAGTTCTTC
CDR3: CASSEGAGGQFF

size: NA
V: TRBV6-5
J: TRBJ2-1
length: 13
D: NA
DNA: TGTGCCAGCAGTTACTGGCAGTCCAATGAGCAGTTCTTC
CDR3: CASSYWQSNEQFF

size: NA
V: TRBV11-2
J: TRBJ1-5
length: 15
D: TRBD1
DNA: TGTGCCAGCAGCTTACAATCAGGGGGTGGTCAGCCCCAGCATTTT
CDR3: CASSLQSGGGQPQHF

size: NA
V: TRBV19
J: TRBJ2-1
length: 14
D: NA
DNA: TGTGCCAGTAGGAACCGGGACCGCTACAATGAGCAGTTCTTC
CDR3: CASRNRDRYNEQFF

size: NA
V: TRBV19
J: TRBJ1-5
length: 14
D: TRBD1
DNA: TGTGCCAGTAGTGGGACAGGGGAACATCAGCCCCAGCATTTT
CDR3: CASSGTGEHQPQHF

size: NA
V: TRBV5-1
J: TRBJ1-1
length: 15
D: TRBD1
DNA: TGCGCCAGCAGCTTGGTTGGAGGGGGCGGCACTGAAGCTTTCTTT
CDR3: CASSLVGGGGTEAFF

size: NA
V: TRBV5-6
J: TRBJ1-1
length: 14
D: NA
DNA: TGTGCCAGCAGCTTAGCAGGGCGCGGCACTGAAGCTTTCTTT
CDR3: CASSLAGRGTEAFF

size: NA
V: TRBV9
J: TRBJ2-3
length: 17
D: TRBD2
DNA: TGTGCCAGCAGCGTAGAAGGGATTAGCGGGATCGCAGATACGCAGTATTTT
CDR3: CASSVEGISGIADTQYF

size: NA
V: TRBV27
J: TRBJ2-1
length: 15
D: NA
DNA: TGTGCCAGCCGTCCCGGACTAAATACCTACAATGAGCAGTTCTTC
CDR3: CASRPGLNTYNEQFF

size: NA
V: TRBV7-9
J: TRBJ2-3
length: 18
D: NA
DNA: TGTGCCAGCAGCCCCCGCGGTCTGGGGGCGACCGCCACAAATACGCAGTATTTT
CDR3: CASSPRGLGATATNTQYF

size: NA
V: TRBV6-4
J: TRBJ2-2
length: 14
D: NA
DNA: TGTGCCAGCAGTTTAGCGGAGTACACCGGGGAGCTGTTTTTT
CDR3: CASSLAEYTGELFF

size: once
V: TRBV5-1
J: TRBJ2-1
length: 12
D: NA
DNA: TGCGCCAGCAGCTTGTTATACAATGAGCAGTTCTTC
CDR3: CASSLLYNEQFF

size: NA
V: TRBV28
J: TRBJ2-7
length: 13
D: TRBD1
DNA: TGTGCCATCGAGGGGGACAGGCACTACGAGCAGTACTTC
CDR3: CAIEGDRHYEQYF

size: NA
V: TRBV7-2
J: TRBJ2-7
length: 16
D: TRBD2
DNA: TGTGCCAGCAGCTTCGCCCGGCTAGCGGGAGGTGGAGAGCAGTACTTC
CDR3: CASSFARLAGGGEQYF

size: NA
V: TRBV6-1
J: TRBJ2-5
length: 15
D: TRBD1
DNA: TGTGCCAGCGGGACAGGGGGCCTTTGGGGGGAGACCCAGTACTTC
CDR3: CASGTGGLWGETQYF

size: NA
V: TRBV19
J: TRBJ2-2
length: 14
D: NA
DNA: TGTGCCAGTAGTTTTCAGCCGAACACCGGGGAGCTGTTTTTT
CDR3: CASSFQPNTGELFF

size: NA
V: TRBV6-4
J: TRBJ2-2
length: 13
D: NA
DNA: TGTGCCAGCAGTCGGGGGAGTAGCGGGGAGCTGTTTTTT
CDR3: CASSRGSSGELFF

size: NA
V: TRBV28
J: TRBJ2-7
length: 12
D: TRBD2
DNA: TGTGCCACCGCGACTAGCGTAGGCGAGCAGTACTTC
CDR3: CATATSVGEQYF

size: NA
V: TRBV9
J: TRBJ2-3
length: 13
D: NA
DNA: TGTGCCAGCAGCACCGCCTGGCCGGATACGCAGTATTTT
CDR3: CASSTAWPDTQYF

size: once
V: TRBV10-3
J: TRBJ2-2
length: 16
D: NA
DNA: TGTGCCATCAGTGGGGGCGCGGGAAGTAACACCGGGGAGCTGTTTTTT
CDR3: CAISGGAGSNTGELFF

size: once
V: TRBV7-4
J: TRBJ1-2
length: 14
D: TRBD1
DNA: TGTGCCAGCAGCTTAGTCGGGACAGAGTATGGCTACACCTTC
CDR3: CASSLVGTEYGYTF

size: NA
V: TRBV11-2
J: TRBJ2-3
length: 15
D: NA
DNA: TGTGCCAGCAGCTTAGATCAGGGGGGGACAGATACGCAGTATTTT
CDR3: CASSLDQGGTDTQYF

size: NA
V: TRBV5-3
J: TRBJ2-7
length: 20
D: TRBD2
DNA: TGTGCCAGAAGCCCCCGGTGGGGAATAGCTGGGACTAGCGTCACCTACGAGCAGTACTTC
CDR3: CARSPRWGIAGTSVTYEQYF

size: few
V: TRBV7-9
J: TRBJ1-5
length: 13
D: NA
DNA: TGTGCCAGCAGCTTTGACGAGGCTCAGCCCCAGCATTTT
CDR3: CASSFDEAQPQHF

size: NA
V: TRBV7-2
J: TRBJ1-4
length: 19
D: NA
DNA: TGTGCCAGCAGCTTGGGTCGGAGAGGACCGATCGCAACTAATGAAAAACTGTTTTTT
CDR3: CASSLGRRGPIATNEKLFF

size: once
V: TRBV5-1
J: TRBJ2-2
length: 14
D: TRBD1
DNA: TGCGCCAGCAGAGGGACAGGGGGCTTCGGGGAGCTGTTTTTT
CDR3: CASRGTGGFGELFF

size: NA
V: TRBV19
J: TRBJ1-5
length: 13
D: NA
DNA: TGTGCCAGCCGAGACCTTAGCAATCAGCCCCAGCATTTT
CDR3: CASRDLSNQPQHF

size: NA
V: TRBV27
J: TRBJ2-7
length: 17
D: NA
DNA: TGTGCCAGCAACCCTACGGGCCTCGGGAAAAGCTCCTACGAGCAGTACTTC
CDR3: CASNPTGLGKSSYEQYF

size: NA
V: TRBV5-1
J: TRBJ1-5
length: 14
D: TRBD1
DNA: TGCGCCAGCAGCCCGGGACAGGAAAATCAGCCCCAGCATTTT
CDR3: CASSPGQENQPQHF

size: NA
V: TRBV6-5
J: TRBJ1-2
length: 13
D: TRBD1
DNA: TGTGCCAGCAGTTCCGACAGGGTGGAGGGCTACACCTTC
CDR3: CASSSDRVEGYTF

size: few
V: TRBV6-6
J: TRBJ2-3
length: 16
D: NA
DNA: TGTGCCAGCAGGGGCAGGGTGGAGACTCCCAGGCATACGCAGTATTTT
CDR3: CASRGRVETPRHTQYF

size: once
V: TRBV19
J: TRBJ2-7
length: 17
D: TRBD2
DNA: TGTGCCAGTAGTTTTAAATCCCCGGGACTAGCGACCTACGAGCAGTACTTC
CDR3: CASSFKSPGLATYEQYF